The text below deals with one T cell receptor (beta chain). What it binds is unknown. Peripheral blood genomic DNA, not sorted cells or RNA, was the template. This sample was taken from a study of T cell repertoires in aging, cancer and after chemotherapy. Background on the study: Approximately 10 million TCR reads were in the whole dataset. Study-wide findings and caveats: Compared with age-matched healthy donors, untreated hematological or solid cancer patients showed higher blood TCR clonality. The repertoire data cannot show anything about immunological memory following chemotherapy.

V dropped 3 bases and J dropped 3 bases, with 15 bases sitting between them. Per the germline V gene, CDR1 is SGHNT and CDR2 is YYREEE (reference sequence). This CDR3 has 15 residues. TRB rearrangements spanning V, D and J were amplified using mixed TRB-A/B primers. TCRdb processed the multiplex PCR reads anew with MiXCR; each CDR3 protein has one entry. In the table there are 15,000 to 20,000 distinct CDR3 sequences, about 37% of which are singletons. The chain combines TRBV5-4 with TRBJ1-1; D unresolved. The sequenced sample consisted of blood. This receptor was taken from a human donor with a solid tumor. The chain's CDR3 is CASSSWASGDTEAFF. The CDR3 bases are TGTGCCAGCAGCTCCTGGGCCTCTGGGGACACTGAAGCTTTCTTT.